The entry that follows covers one TCR beta chain sequence. No antigen is known for it. Per-base quality was not reported, and no clone a single base away is much larger than it. The data derive from a study of blood T cells in healthy people across ages (dated by TCRdb to 2014 to 2015). At the level of the whole study: In model experiments, template switching captured about one uniquely barcoded TCR beta cDNA molecule for every two T cells. The study measured age-related changes in TCR beta repertoire diversity using deep sequencing normalized with unique cDNA molecular identifiers. Four age groups were formed from the donors: young (average approximately 15 years), middle-aged (approximately 39), aged (about 62) and long-lived (approximately 80). To avoid experimental bias, donors of different ages were spread randomly across the sequencing lanes. The study analyzed two additional independent replicas of 1 million unique cDNA reads from the same blood draw for two donors, one aged 18 to 29 and one aged 80 or older. Broad study findings and their caveats: Estimates of total diversity from one million sequenced T cells were regarded as lower bounds and underestimates. Since profiling was done on bulk unsorted PBMCs, naive and antigen-experienced compartments could not be conclusively compared. A strong correlation was found between observed TCR beta diversity and the percentage of naive T cells measured by flow cytometry. Because donor CMV infection status was unknown, age-related changes in expanded clonotypes were potentially confounded. As age increased, observed TCR beta diversity per million T cells dropped in a roughly linear way, and a significant reduction was already evident by age 40. Compared with the aged group, the long-lived group had more naive CD4+ T cells, fewer expanded clones and increased TCR diversity, a pattern suggesting age selection.

Clipping removes 6 bases from V and 4 bases from J, with 2 as the unmatched junction base count. The CDR3 goes from the cysteine to the phenylalanine over 14 residues. The only DNA kept is the CDR3, 42 bases in frame from the first base. CDR1 and CDR2 were assigned from the germline V gene as MNHEY and SVGAGI. Library prep was done by 5' RACE. The sample was run on an Illumina HiSeq 2500. A second PCR of about 6 to 12 cycles was run with a J-beta primer mix and a sample-barcoded 5' primer. A unique molecular identifier was introduced onto each TCR beta cDNA molecule by a template-switch 5' adaptor carrying 12 random nucleotides. At least 2.5 million CDR3-containing paired-end reads were obtained from each sample. First-strand cDNA synthesis was performed from all RNA using the Mint cDNA synthesis kit, with priming by a TRBC-specific oligonucleotide. Following uracil-DNA glycosylase treatment, all cDNA underwent a first 18-cycle PCR with the universal primers M1SS and BC2_uni_R. Per the authors' processing: For normalization, 1 million high-quality reads, each with a distinct molecular identifier, were randomly selected from each sample. Instead of being binned into consensus sequences, reads that shared molecular identifiers were thrown out. MiTCR, set to a Q25 quality threshold and the strictest error-elimination algorithm, was used for CDR3 identification, clonotype clustering and error correction. A nonparametric unseen species model with Euler transformation was used to estimate a lower bound on total TCR beta diversity. TCRdb applied fastp at Q25 and MiXCR to the public reads, then kept only in-frame beta chains. All rows with the same CDR3 protein become a single entry with the most common DNA and genes. The authors' filters were not applied to this entry. For this sample there are about 1,000,000 distinct CDR3 sequences; 40% to 55% appear just once. The top ten constitute 15% to 20% of the sample.

Systemically healthy Caucasian individuals from Russia, about 38 in total and aged 6 to 90 years, were included as donors. Each donor gave around 9 milliliters of peripheral blood, collected into EDTA-treated Vacutainer tubes. PBMCs were isolated by Ficoll-Paque density-gradient centrifugation, with at least 6.5 million obtained per sample. Total RNA, at least 6 micrograms per sample, was extracted from PBMCs with Trizol reagent. Naive CD45RAhigh/CD27high T cell percentages were measured by flow cytometry on a PBMC aliquot from every donor. What was sequenced was blood. The sequence is built from TRBV6-5 and TRBJ2-3, and TRBD1 matches 12 of the central bases. This TCR came from a woman aged 60-75 years in good health. The CDR3 amino acid sequence is: CASRGQGAADTQYF. The sequence in DNA is TGTGCCAGCAGGGGACAGGGGGCAGCAGATACGCAGTATTTT.